This T cell receptor (beta chain) was captured in a study of T cell repertoires in cytomegalovirus infection. Study context: Indications came from public TCR beta signatures; they pointed to CMV infection and to a matching HLA type. Study-level points and caveats: Across the ex vivo response, the dominant clonotypes were HLA-C-restricted CMV-specific TCR beta clonotypes. People with CMV and the relevant HLA were identified by cumulative public TCR beta family frequency.

TCRdb reanalysed the reads using MiXCR and keeps one entry per CDR3 protein. The table records around 280,000 distinct CDR3 sequences, about 13% of them present only once. This CDR3 comprises 14 residues. CDR1 is MNHEY, CDR2 SVGEGT, per germline. Between the trimmed V and J ends, which lost 5 bases and 1 base, there was a span of 11 bases. This clonotype was seen more than once but under ten times. Its antigen is undetermined. The chain joins TRBV6-2 or TRBV6-3 to TRBJ1-1; D perhaps matches TRBD1 (5 bases). This TCR came from a human donor in good health (CMV status not recorded). Some clones in this sample may be carry-over from other donors' samples. Sequenced material: PBMCs. The CDR3 DNA follows: TGTGCCAGCAGTCCGTCGGGGCCGAACACTGAAGCTTTCTTT. Protein: CASSPSGPNTEAFF.